The clone carrying this TCR beta chain was seen only a few times. This CDR3 comprises 12 residues. Trimming took off 8 bases at V and 5 bases at J, with 9 bases between the two ends. The data were obtained in a study of blood T cells in healthy people across ages. It was with a sample-barcoded 5' primer and a J-beta primer mix that a second PCR of about 6 to 12 cycles was run. TCRdb analysed the 5' RACE reads with MiXCR anew, one entry per CDR3 protein. This table has some 1,000,000 distinct CDR3 sequences, approximately 25% appearing once. In addition, the sample was reused for a study of T cells of mothers and their children.

Sequenced material: blood. The chain links TRBV12-3 or TRBV12-4 to TRBJ2-2; D uncertain. The receptor comes from a girl aged 2-10 years in good health. This CDR3 reads CASFEATGELFF. Here the CDR3 DNA reads TGTGCCAGCTTTGAGGCGACCGGGGAGCTGTTTTTT.